This T cell receptor beta chain was recorded in a study of T cells in localized non-small cell lung cancer. Concerning this clone itself: The antigen is not known.

Here immunoSEQ multiplex PCR was the method, and the copy in TCRdb shows in-frame clones only, minus some. The sample lists under 10,000 clones, around 93% occurring once. Study-wide results and limits: A raised T cell density in blood coincided with lengthier overall survival. Turning up in adjacent lung were a median roughly 60 of the top 100 tumor clones. Heterogeneity cannot be ruled out, as sequencing used one tumor region only. Uninvolved adjacent lung showed higher T cell clonality than tumor.

J gave up 6 bases and V 2 bases, and 9 bases lay outside the gene matches. This CDR3 is 14 amino acids long. The germline V gene has CDR1 SQVTM and CDR2 ANQGSEA. This sequence joins TRBV29-1 and TRBJ2-7, with TRBD1 matching 8 bases. The clonotype was recovered from a woman aged 35-70 years with stage I lung adenocarcinoma. The sequencing here drew on peripheral blood, taken before any cancer treatment. The CDR3 DNA reads TGCAGCGTTGAACAATCGAGAACAGGGGGCGAGCAGTACTTC. Translation: CSVEQSRTGGEQYF.